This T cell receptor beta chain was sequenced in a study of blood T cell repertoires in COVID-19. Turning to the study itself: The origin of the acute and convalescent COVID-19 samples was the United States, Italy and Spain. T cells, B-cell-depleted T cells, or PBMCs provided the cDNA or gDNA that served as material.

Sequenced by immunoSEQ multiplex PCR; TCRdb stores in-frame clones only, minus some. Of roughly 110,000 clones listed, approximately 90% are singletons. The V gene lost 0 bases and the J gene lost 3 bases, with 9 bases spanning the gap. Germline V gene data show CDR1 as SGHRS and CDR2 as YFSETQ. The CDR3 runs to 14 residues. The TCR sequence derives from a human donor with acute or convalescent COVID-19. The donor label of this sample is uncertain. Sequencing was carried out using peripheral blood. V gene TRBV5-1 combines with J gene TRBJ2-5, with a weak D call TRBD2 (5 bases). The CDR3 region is CASSLVPGEETQYF. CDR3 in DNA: TGCGCCAGCAGCTTGGTACCCGGGGAAGAGACCCAGTACTTC.